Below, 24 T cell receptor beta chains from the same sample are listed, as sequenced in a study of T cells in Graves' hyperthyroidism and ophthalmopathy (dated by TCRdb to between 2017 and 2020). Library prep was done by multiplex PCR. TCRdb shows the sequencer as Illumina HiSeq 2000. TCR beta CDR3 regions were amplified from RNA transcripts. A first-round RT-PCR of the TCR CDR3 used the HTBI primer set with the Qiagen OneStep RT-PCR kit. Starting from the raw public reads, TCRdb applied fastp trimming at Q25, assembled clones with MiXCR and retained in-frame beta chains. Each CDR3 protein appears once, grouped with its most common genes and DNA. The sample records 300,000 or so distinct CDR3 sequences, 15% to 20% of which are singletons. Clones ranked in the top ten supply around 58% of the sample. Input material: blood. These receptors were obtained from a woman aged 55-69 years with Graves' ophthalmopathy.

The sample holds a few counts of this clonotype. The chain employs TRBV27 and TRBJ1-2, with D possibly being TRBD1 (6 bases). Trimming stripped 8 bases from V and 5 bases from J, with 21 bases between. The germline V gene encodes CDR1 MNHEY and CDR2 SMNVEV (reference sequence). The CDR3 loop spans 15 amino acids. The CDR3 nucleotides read TGTGCCAGCGCCCCATCGCCGGGGGGCTTTTATGGCTACACCTTC. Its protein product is CASAPSPGGFYGYTF.

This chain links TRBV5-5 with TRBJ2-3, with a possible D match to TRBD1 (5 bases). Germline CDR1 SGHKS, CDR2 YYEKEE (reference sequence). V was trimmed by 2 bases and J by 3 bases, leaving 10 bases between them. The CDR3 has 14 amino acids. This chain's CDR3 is CASSFRDVTDTQYF. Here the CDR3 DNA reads TGTGCCAGCAGCTTCAGGGATGTGACAGATACGCAGTATTTT.

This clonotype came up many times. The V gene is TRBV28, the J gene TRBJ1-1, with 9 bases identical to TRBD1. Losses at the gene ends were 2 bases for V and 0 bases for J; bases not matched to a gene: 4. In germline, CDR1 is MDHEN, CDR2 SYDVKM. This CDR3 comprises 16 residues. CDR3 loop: CASSLEGTGMNTEAFF. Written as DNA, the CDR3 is TGTGCCAGCAGTTTAGAAGGGACAGGGATGAACACTGAAGCTTTCTTT.

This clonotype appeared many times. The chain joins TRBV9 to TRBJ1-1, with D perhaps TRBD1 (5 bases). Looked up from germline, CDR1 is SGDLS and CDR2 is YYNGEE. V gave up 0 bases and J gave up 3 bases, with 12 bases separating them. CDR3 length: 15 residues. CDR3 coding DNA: TGTGCCAGCAGCGTAGGCCAGGGAACGGACACTGAAGCTTTCTTT. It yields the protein CASSVGQGTDTEAFF.

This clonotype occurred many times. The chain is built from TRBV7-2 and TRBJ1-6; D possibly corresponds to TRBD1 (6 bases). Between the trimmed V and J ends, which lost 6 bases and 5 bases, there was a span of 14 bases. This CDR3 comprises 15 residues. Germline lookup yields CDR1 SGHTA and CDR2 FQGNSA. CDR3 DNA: TGTGCCAGCAGGGACGGGGGCGCCCATAATTCACCCCTCCACTTT. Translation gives CASRDGGAHNSPLHF.

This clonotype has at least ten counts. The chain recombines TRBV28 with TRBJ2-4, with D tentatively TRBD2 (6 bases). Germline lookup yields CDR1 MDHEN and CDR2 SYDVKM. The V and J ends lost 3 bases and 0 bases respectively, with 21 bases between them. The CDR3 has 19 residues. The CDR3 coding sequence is TGTGCCAGCAGTTTCACCCTAGCGTCCACGCTATTAGCCAAAAACATTCAGTACTTC. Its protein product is CASSFTLASTLLAKNIQYF.

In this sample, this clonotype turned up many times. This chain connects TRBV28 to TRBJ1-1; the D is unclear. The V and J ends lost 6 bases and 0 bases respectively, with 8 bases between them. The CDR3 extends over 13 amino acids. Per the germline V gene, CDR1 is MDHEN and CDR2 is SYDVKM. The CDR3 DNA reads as TGTGCCAGCAGCCTGACCTTGAACACTGAAGCTTTCTTT. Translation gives CASSLTLNTEAFF.

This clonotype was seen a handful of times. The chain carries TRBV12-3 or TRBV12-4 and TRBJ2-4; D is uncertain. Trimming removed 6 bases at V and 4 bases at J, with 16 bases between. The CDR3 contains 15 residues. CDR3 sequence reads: CASSQAVGSKNIQYF. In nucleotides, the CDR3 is TGTGCCAGCAGCCAGGCGGTGGGCTCGAAAAACATTCAGTACTTC.

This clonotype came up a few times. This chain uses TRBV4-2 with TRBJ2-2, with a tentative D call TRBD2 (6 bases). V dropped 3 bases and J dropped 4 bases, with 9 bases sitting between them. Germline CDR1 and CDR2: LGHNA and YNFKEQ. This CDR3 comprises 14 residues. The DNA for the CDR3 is TGTGCCAGCAGCCAGGACGGGGGCACCGGGGAGCTGTTTTTT. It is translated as CASSQDGGTGELFF.

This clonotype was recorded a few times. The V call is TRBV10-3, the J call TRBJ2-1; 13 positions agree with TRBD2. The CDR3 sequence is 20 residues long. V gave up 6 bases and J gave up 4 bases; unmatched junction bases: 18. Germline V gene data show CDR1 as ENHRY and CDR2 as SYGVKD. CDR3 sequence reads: CAIRPRTSGGLWTLYNEQFF. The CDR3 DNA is TGTGCCATCAGACCCAGGACTAGCGGGGGCCTTTGGACCTTATACAATGAGCAGTTCTTC.

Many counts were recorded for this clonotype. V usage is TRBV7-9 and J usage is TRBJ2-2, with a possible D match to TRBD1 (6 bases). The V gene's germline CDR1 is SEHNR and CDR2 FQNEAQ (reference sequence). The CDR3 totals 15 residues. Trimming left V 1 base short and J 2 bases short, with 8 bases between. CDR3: CASSLVGANTGELFF. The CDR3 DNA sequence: TGTGCCAGCAGCTTAGTGGGGGCCAACACCGGGGAGCTGTTTTTT.

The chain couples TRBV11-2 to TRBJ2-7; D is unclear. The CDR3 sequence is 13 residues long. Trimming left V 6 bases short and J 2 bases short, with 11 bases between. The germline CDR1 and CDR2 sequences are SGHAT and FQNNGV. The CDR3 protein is CASSEAGAYEQYF. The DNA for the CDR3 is TGTGCCAGCAGTGAAGCTGGGGCCTACGAGCAGTACTTC.

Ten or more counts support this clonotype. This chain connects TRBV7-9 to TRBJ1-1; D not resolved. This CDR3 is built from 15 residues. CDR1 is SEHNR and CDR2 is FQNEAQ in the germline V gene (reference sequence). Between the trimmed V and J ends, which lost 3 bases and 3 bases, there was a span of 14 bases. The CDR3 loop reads CASSFFGSGDTEAFF. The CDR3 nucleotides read TGTGCCAGCAGCTTCTTCGGGAGCGGTGACACTGAAGCTTTCTTT.

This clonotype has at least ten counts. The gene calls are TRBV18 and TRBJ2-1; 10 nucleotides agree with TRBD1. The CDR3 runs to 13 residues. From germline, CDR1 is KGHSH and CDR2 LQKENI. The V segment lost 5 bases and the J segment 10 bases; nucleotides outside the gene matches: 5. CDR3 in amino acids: CASSRDRGDEQFF. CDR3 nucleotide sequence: TGTGCCAGCTCAAGGGACAGGGGTGACGAGCAGTTCTTC.

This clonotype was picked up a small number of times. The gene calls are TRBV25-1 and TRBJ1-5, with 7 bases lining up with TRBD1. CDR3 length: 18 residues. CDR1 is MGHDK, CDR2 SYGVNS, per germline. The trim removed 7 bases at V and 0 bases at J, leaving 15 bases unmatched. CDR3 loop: CASTLGQATDPSNQPQHF. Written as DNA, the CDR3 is TGTGCCAGCACCCTCGGACAGGCGACAGACCCTAGCAATCAGCCCCAGCATTTT. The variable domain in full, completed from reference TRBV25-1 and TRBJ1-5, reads EADIYQTPRYLVIGTGKKITLECSQTMGHDKMYWYQQDPGMELHLIHYSYGVNSTEKGDLSSESTVSRIRTEHFPLTLESARPSHTSQYLCASTLGQATDPSNQPQHFGDGTRLSIL.

The CDR3 region is CASSPKGTASNTEAFF. For the CDR3, the DNA is TGTGCCAGCTCACCAAAAGGCACAGCTTCGAACACTGAAGCTTTCTTT. The V gene is TRBV18, the J gene TRBJ1-1, with D uncertain. The length of the CDR3 is 16 residues. Per the germline V gene, CDR1 is KGHSH and CDR2 is LQKENI. V lost 2 bases and J 1 base, leaving 14 bases between the germline ends.

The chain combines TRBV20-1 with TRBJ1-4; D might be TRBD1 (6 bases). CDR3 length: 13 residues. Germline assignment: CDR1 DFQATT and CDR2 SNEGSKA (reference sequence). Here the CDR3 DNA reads TGCAGCGTTGCGGACAGTGATAATGAAAAACTGTTTTTT. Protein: CSVADSDNEKLFF.

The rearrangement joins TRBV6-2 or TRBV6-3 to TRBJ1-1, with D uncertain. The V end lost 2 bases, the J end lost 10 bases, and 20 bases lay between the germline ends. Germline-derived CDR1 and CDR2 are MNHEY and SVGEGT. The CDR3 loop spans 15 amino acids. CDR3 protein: CASSYALGFAVGAFF. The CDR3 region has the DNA TGTGCCAGCAGTTACGCCCTGGGGTTTGCTGTCGGAGCTTTCTTT.

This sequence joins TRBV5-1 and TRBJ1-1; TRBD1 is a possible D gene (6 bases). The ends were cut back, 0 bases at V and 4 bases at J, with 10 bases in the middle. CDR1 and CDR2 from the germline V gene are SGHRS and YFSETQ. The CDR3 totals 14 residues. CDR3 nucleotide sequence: TGCGCCAGCAGCTTGGTAGGGGGGAGCACTGAAGCTTTCTTT. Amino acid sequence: CASSLVGGSTEAFF.

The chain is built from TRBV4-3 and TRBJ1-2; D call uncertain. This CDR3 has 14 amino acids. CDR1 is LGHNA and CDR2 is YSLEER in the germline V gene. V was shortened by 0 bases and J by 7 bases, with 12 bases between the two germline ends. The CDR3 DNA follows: TGCGCCAGCAGCCAAGATAGAGGAGCGGGTGGCTACACCTTC. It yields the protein CASSQDRGAGGYTF.

CDR3 residues: CASSLTDRGHNEQFF. The CDR3 region has the DNA TGTGCCAGCAGTCTCACGGACAGGGGTCACAATGAGCAGTTCTTC. V is TRBV12-3 or TRBV12-4 and J is TRBJ2-1; 9 positions match TRBD1. The trim removed 5 bases at V and 5 bases at J, leaving 7 bases unmatched. The CDR3 runs 15 residues.

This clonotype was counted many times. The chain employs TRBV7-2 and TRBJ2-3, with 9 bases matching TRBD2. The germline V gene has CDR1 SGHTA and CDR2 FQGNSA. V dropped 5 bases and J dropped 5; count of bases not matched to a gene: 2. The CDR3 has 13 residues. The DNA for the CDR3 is TGTGCCAGCAGCCCTAGCGGGGAAGATACGCAGTATTTT. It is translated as CASSPSGEDTQYF.

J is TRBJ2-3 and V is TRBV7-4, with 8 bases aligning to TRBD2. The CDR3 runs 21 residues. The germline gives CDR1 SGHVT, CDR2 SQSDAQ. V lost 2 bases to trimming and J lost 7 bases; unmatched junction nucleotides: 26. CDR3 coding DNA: TGTGCCAGCAGCTTACGGGGACATACTTACCACCTTAGCGGGGCCGGCCATACGCAGTATTTT. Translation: CASSLRGHTYHLSGAGHTQYF. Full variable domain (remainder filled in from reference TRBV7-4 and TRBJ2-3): GAGVSQSPRYKVAKRGRDVALRCDSISGHVTLYWYRQTLGQGSEVLTYSQSDAQRDKSGRPSGRFSAERPERSVSTLKIQRTEQGDSAVYLCASSLRGHTYHLSGAGHTQYFGPGTRLTVL.

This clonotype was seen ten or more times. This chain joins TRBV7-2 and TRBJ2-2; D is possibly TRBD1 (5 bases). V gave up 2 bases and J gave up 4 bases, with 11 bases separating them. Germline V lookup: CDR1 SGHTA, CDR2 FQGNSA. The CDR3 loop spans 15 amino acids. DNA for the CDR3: TGTGCCAGCAGCTTATTGACAGACCGCACCGGGGAGCTGTTTTTT. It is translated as CASSLLTDRTGELFF. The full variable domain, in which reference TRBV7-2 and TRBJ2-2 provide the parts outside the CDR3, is GAGVSQSPSNKVTEKGKDVELRCDPISGHTALYWYRQSLGQGLEFLIYFQGNSAPDKSGLPSDRFSAERTGGSVSTLTIQRTQQEDSAVYLCASSLLTDRTGELFFGEGSRLTVL.